This TCR beta chain was profiled in a study of Graves' ophthalmopathy and Graves' hyperthyroidism. Overall study results and limits: Most clonotypes expanded in thyroid above 0.001 frequency were present in blood too.

V shed 4 bases and J shed 4 bases, with 14 bases lying between them. This CDR3 contains 14 residues. Germline V gene sequence: CDR1 SQVTM, CDR2 ANQGSEA. The TCR beta CDR3 regions underwent amplification from RNA transcripts. Following a first-round RT-PCR that used HTBI primers, a second-round multiplex PCR was carried out. TCRdb recomputed calls from the multiplex PCR reads with MiXCR, one row per CDR3 protein. The sample records about 220,000 distinct CDR3 sequences, about 22% being singletons. This clonotype was counted many times. Its antigen is as yet unknown. Other autoimmune diseases, uncontrolled infections, pregnancy and lactation each led to patient exclusion. Clinical symptoms, serum thyroxine, TRAb, thyroid ultrasound and orbital computed tomography were relied on for diagnosis. The authors isolated PBMCs from approximately 10 ml of fresh peripheral blood.

The sequencing input was peripheral blood. The V call is TRBV29-1, the J call TRBJ1-5; D possibly corresponds to TRBD1 (6 bases). The TCR originated in a woman aged 50 to 60 with Graves' ophthalmopathy. The CDR3 DNA reads as TGCAGCGTTGGTCCACAGGGCCCTAATCAGCCCCAGCATTTT. It codes for CSVGPQGPNQPQHF.